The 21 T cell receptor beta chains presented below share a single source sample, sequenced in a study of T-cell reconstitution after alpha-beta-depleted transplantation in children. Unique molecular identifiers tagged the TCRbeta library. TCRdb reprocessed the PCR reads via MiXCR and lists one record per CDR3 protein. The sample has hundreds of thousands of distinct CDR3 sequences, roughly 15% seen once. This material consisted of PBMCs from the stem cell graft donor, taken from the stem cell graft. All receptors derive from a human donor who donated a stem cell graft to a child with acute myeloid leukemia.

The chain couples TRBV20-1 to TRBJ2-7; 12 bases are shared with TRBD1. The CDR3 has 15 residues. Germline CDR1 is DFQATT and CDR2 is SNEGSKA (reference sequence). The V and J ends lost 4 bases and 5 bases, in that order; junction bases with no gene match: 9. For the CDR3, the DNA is TGCAGTGCTATCTCCGCCGGGACAGGGGGCGACGAGCAGTACTTC. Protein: CSAISAGTGGDEQYF.

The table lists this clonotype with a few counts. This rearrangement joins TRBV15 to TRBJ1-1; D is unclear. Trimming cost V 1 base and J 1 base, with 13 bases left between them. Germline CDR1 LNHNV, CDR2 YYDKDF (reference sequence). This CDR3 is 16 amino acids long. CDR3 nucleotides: TGTGCCACCAGCAGAGTTCCAACGACGGGGAACACTGAAGCTTTCTTT. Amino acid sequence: CATSRVPTTGNTEAFF.

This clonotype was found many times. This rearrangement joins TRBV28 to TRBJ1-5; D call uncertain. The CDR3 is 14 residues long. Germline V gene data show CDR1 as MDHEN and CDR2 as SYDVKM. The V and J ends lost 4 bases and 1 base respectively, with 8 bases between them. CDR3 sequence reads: CASSSPRSNQPQHF. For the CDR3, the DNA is TGTGCCAGCAGTTCCCCGCGGAGCAATCAGCCCCAGCATTTT.

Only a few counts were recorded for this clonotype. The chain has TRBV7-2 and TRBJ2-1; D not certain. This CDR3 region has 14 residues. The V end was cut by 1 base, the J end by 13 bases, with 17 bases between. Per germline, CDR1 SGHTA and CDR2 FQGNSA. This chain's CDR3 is CASSLDPIPPRQFF. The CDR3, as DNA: TGTGCCAGCAGCTTAGATCCAATCCCTCCTCGACAGTTCTTC.

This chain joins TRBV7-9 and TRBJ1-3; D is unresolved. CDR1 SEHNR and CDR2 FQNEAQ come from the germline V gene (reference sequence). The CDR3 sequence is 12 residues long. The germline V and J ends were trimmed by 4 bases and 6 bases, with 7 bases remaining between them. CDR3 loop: CASSSSLNTIYF. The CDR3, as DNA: TGTGCCAGCAGCTCGAGTTTAAACACCATATATTTT.

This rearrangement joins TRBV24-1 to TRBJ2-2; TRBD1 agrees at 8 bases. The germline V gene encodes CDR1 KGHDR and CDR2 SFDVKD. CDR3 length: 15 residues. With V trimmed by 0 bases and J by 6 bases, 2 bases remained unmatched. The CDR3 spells CATSDLDRGAGELFF. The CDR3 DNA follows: TGTGCCACCAGTGATTTGGACAGGGGCGCCGGGGAGCTGTTTTTT.

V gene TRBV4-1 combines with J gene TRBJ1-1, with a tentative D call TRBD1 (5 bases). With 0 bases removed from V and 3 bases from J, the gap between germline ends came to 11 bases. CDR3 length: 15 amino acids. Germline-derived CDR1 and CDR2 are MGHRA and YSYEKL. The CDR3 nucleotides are TGCGCCAGCAGCCAAGATCTTTTCAGGGACACTGAAGCTTTCTTT. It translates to CASSQDLFRDTEAFF.

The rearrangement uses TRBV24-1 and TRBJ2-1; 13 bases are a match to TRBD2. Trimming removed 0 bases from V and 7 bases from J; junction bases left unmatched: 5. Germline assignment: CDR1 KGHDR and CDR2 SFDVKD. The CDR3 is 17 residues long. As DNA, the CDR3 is TGTGCCACCAGTGATTTGGGGACTAGCGGGGAGGTGAATGAGCAGTTCTTC. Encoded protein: CATSDLGTSGEVNEQFF.

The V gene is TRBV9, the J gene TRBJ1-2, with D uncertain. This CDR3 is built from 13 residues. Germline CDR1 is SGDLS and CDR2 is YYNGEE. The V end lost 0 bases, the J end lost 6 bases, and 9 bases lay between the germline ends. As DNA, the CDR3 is TGTGCCAGCAGCGTAGAAGCCTGGGATGGCTACACCTTC. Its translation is CASSVEAWDGYTF.

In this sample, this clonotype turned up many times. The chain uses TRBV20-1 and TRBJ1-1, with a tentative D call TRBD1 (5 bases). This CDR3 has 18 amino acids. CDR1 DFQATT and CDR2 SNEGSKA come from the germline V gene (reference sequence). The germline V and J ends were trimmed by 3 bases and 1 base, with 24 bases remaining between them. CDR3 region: CSARGTFGDLNRNTEAFF. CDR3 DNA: TGCAGTGCTAGGGGGACCTTTGGGGACCTTAACCGGAACACTGAAGCTTTCTTT.

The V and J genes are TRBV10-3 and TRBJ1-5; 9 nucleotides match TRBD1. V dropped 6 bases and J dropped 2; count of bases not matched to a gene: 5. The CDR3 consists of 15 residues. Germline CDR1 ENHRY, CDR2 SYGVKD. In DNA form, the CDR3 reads TGTGCCATCAGACAGGGGGCTAATGGCAATCAGCCCCAGCATTTT. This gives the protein CAIRQGANGNQPQHF.

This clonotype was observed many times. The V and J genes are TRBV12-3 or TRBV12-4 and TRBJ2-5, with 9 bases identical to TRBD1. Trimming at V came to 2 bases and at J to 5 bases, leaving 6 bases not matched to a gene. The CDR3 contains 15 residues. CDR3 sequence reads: CASSLLQGAAETQYF. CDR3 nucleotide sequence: TGTGCCAGCAGTTTACTACAGGGGGCAGCGGAGACCCAGTACTTC.

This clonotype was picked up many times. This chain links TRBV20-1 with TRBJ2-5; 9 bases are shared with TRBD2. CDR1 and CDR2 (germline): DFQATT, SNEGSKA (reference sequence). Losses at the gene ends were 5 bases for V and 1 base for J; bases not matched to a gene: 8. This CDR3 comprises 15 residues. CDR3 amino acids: CSAAEVAGVQETQYF. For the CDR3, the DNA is TGCAGTGCTGCCGAGGTAGCGGGGGTCCAAGAGACCCAGTACTTC.

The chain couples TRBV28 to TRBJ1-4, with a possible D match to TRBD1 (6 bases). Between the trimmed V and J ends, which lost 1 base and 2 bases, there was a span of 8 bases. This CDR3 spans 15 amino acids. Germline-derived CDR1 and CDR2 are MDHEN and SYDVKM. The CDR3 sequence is CASSLSGGTNEKLFF. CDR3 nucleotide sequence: TGTGCCAGCAGTTTATCGGGGGGCACTAATGAAAAACTGTTTTTT.

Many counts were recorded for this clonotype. This CDR3 is CASSLTQGPNYEQYF. CDR3 nucleotides: TGTGCCAGCAGCTTAACACAGGGACCCAACTACGAGCAGTACTTC. The chain joins TRBV7-2 to TRBJ2-7; TRBD1 is a possible D gene (6 bases). Germline values: CDR1 SGHTA, CDR2 FQGNSA. Trimming left V 2 bases short and J 3 bases short, with 14 bases between. This CDR3 is 15 amino acids long. The whole variable domain, remainder taken from reference TRBV7-2 and TRBJ2-7, is GAGVSQSPSNKVTEKGKDVELRCDPISGHTALYWYRQSLGQGLEFLIYFQGNSAPDKSGLPSDRFSAERTGGSVSTLTIQRTQQEDSAVYLCASSLTQGPNYEQYFGPGTRLTVT.

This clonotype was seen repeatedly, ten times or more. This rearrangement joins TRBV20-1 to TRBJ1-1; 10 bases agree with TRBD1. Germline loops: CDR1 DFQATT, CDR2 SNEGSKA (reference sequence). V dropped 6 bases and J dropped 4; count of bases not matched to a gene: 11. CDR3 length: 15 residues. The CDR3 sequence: CSAHNPGQGSTEAFF. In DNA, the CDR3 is TGCAGTGCCCACAACCCGGGACAGGGGAGCACTGAAGCTTTCTTT.

CDR3 in amino acids: CASSQELTGFGGQYF. CDR3 nucleotide sequence: TGTGCCAGCAGCCAAGAACTGACAGGCTTTGGGGGGCAGTACTTC. This chain connects TRBV14 to TRBJ2-7; possibly TRBD1 for D (6 bases). V was trimmed by 0 bases and J by 9 bases, leaving 18 bases between them. CDR1 SGHDN and CDR2 FVKESK come from the germline V gene. The CDR3 totals 15 residues.

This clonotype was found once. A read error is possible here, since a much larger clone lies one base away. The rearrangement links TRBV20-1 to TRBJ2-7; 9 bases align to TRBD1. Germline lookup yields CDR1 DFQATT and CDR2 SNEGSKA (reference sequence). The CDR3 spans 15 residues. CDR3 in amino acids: CCASYPTGGSYEQYF. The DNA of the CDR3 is TGCTGTGCTTCTTACCCGACAGGGGGGTCCTACGAGCAGTACTTC.

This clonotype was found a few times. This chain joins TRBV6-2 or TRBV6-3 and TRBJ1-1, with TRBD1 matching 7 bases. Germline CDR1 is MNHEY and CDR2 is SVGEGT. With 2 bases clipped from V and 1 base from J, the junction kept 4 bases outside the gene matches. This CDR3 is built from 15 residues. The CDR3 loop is CASSYPGQTNTEAFF. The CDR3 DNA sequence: TGTGCCAGCAGTTACCCGGGACAGACGAACACTGAAGCTTTCTTT.

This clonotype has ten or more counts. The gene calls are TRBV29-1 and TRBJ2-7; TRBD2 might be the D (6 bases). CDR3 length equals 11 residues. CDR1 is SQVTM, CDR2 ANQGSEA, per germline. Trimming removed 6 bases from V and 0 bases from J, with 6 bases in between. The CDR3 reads CSVGGSYEQYF. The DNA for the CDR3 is TGCAGCGTGGGGGGCTCCTACGAGCAGTACTTC.

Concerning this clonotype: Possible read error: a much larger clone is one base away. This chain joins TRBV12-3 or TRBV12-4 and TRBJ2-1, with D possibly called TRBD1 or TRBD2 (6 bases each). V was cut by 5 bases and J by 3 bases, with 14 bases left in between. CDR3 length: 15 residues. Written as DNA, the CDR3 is TGTGCCAGCAGTCGCGAGGGGGGCTACTACAATGAGCAGTTCTTC. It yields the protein CASSREGGYYNEQFF.